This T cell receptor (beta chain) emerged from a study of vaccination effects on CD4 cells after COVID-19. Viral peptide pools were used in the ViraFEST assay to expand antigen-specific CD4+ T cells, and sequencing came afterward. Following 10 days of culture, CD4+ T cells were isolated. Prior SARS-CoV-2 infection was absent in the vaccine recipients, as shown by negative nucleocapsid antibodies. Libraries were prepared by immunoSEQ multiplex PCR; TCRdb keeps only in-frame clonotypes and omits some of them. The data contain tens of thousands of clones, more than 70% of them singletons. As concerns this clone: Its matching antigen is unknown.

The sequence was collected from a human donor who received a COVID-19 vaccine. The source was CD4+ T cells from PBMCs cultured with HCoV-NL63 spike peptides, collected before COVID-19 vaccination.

Here the CDR3 DNA reads TGTGCCAGCAGCCCTGGACTAGCGGGGACCTTGTACAATGAGCAGTTCTTC. It codes for CASSPGLAGTLYNEQFF. J is TRBJ2-1 and V is TRBV3-1 (or the pseudogene TRBV3-2); the match to TRBD2 covers 12 bases. Germline V gives CDR1 LGHDT, CDR2 YNNKEL (reference sequence). This CDR3 is built from 17 residues. The trim removed 4 bases at V and 4 bases at J, leaving 8 bases unmatched.